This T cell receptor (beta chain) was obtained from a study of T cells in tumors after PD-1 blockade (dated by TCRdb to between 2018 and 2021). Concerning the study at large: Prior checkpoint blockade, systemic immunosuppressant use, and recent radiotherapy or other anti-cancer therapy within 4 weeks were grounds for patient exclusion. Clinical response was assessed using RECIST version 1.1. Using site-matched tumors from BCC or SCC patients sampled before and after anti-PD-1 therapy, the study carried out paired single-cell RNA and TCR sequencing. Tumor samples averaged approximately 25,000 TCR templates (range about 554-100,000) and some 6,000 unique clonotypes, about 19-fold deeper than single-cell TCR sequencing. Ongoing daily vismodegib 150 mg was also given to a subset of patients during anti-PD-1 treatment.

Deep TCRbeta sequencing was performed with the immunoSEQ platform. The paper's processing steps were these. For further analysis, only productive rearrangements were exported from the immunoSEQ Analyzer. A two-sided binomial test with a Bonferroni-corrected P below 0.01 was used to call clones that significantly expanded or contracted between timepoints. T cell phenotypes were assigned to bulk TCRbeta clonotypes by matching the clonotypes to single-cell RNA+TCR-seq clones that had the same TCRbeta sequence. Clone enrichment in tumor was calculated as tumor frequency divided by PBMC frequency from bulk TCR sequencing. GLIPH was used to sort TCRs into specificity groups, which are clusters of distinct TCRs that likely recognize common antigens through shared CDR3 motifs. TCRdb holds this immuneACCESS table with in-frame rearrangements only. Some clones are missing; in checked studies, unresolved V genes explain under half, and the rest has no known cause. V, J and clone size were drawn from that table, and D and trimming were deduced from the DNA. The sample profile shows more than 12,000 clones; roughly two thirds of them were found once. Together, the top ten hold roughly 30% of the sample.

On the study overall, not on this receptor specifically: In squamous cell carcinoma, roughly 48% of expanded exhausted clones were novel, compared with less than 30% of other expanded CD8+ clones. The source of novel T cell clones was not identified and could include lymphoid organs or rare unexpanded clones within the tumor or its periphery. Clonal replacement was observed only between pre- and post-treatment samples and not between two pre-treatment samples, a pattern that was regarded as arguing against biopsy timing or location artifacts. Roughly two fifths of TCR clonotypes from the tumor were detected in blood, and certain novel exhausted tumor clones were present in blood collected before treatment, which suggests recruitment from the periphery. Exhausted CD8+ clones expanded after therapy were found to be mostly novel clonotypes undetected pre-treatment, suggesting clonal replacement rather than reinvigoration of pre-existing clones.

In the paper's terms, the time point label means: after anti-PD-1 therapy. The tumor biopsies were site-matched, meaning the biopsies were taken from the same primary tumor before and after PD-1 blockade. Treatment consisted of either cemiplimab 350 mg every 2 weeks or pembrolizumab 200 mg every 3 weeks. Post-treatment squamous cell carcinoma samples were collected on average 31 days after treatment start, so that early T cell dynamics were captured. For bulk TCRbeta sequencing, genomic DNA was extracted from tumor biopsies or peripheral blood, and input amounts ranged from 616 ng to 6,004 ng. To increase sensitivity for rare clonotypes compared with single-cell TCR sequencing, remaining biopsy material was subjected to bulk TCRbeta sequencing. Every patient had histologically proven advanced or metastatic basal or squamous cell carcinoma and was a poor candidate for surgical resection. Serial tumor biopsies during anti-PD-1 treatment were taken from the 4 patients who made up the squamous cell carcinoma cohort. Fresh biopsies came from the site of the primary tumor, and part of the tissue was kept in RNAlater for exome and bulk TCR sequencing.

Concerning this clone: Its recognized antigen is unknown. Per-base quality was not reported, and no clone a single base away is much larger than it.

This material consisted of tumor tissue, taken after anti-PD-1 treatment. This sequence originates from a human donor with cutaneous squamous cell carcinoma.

The nucleotide sequence is TGTGCCACCAGCGAAGATCAACAGGGTCTCTTCACCGGGGAGCTGTTTTTT. Protein translation: CATSEDQQGLFTGELFF. The rearrangement combines TRBV24-1 with TRBJ2-2, and the D gene may be TRBD1, 6 bases matching. The trim is 7 bases for V and 4 bases for J, with a gap of 21 bases between the germline ends. Including cysteine and phenylalanine, the CDR3 has 17 amino acids. Only the CDR3 region is kept as DNA, spanning 51 bases read in frame from base 1. The germline V gene yields KGHDR for CDR1 and SFDVKD for CDR2.